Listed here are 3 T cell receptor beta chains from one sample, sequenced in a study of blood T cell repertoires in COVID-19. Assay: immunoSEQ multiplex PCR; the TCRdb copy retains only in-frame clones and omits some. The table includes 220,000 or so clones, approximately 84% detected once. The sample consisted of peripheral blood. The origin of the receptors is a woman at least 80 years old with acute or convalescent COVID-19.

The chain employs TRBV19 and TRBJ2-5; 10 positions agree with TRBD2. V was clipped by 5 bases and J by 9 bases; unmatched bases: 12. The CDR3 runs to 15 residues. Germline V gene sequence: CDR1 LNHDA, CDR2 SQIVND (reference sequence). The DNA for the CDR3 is TGTGCCAGTAGTCCCGCCCGGCTAGCGGGAGTAGCCCAGTACTTC. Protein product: CASSPARLAGVAQYF.

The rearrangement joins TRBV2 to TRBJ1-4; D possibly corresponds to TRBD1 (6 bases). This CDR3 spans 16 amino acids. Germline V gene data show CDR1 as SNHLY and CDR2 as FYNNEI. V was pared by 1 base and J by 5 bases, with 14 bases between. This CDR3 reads CASSEDSDRMNEKLFF. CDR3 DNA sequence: TGTGCCAGCAGTGAAGATTCCGACAGGATGAATGAAAAACTGTTTTTT. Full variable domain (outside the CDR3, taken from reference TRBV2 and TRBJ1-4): EPEVTQTPSHQVTQMGQEVILRCVPISNHLYFYWYRQILGQKVEFLVSFYNNEISEKSEIFDDQFSVERPDGSNFTLKIRSTKLEDSAMYFCASSEDSDRMNEKLFFGSGTQLSVL.

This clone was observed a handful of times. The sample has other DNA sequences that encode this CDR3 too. Written as DNA, the CDR3 is TGCGCCAGCAGCCAAGAGGGAGGGAACACTGAAGCTTTCTTT. Its translation: CASSQEGGNTEAFF. The rearrangement joins TRBV4-3 to TRBJ1-1; D remains ambiguous. Germline V gene data show CDR1 as LGHNA and CDR2 as YSLEER. The V end lost 0 bases, the J end lost 1 base, and 6 bases lay between the germline ends. The CDR3 consists of 14 residues.